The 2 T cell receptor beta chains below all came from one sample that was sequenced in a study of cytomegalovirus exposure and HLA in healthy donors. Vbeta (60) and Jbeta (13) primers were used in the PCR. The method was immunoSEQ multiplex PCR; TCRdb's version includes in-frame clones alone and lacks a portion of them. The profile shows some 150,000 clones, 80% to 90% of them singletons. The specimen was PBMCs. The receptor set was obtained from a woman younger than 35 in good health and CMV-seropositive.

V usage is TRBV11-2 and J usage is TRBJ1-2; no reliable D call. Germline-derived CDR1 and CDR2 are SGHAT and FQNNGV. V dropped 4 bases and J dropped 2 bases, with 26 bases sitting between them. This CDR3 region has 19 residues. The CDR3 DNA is TGTGCCAGCAGCTCCCCAAGGTCTCTCGACGACAAAAAAAACTATGGCTACACCTTC. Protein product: CASSSPRSLDDKKNYGYTF.

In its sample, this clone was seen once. CDR3 region: CASSLASAPGGYGYTF. In DNA, the CDR3 is TGTGCCAGCAGCTTGGCGTCTGCACCCGGGGGCTATGGCTACACCTTC. The V call is TRBV5-4, the J call TRBJ1-2, with D perhaps TRBD1 (5 bases). The V gene's germline CDR1 is SGHNT and CDR2 YYREEE (reference sequence). This CDR3 is 16 amino acids long. V shed 0 bases and J shed 4 bases, with 16 bases lying between them.